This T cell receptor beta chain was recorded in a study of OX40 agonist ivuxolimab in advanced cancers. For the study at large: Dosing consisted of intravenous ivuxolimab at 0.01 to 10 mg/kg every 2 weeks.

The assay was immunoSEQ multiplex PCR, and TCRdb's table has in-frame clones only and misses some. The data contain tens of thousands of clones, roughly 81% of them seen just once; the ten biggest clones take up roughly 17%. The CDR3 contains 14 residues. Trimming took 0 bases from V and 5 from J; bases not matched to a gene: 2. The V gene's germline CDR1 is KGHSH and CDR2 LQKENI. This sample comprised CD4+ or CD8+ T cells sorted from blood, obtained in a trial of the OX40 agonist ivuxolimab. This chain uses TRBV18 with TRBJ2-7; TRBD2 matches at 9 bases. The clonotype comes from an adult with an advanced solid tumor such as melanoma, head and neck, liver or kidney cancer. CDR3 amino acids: CASSPPSGSNEQYF. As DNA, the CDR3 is TGTGCCAGCTCACCACCTAGCGGGAGCAACGAGCAGTACTTC.